Detailed here is one T cell receptor (beta chain). Its antigen is as yet unknown. This specimen comes from a study of cytomegalovirus exposure and HLA in healthy donors. CDR1 is SGHRS and CDR2 is YFSETQ in the germline V gene. The CDR3 is 14 amino acids. After removal of 4 bases from V and 8 bases from J, the junction contained 6 bases not matched to a gene. Whole-study findings and limits: Researchers counted around 170 TCR beta chains as cytomegalovirus-associated.

Profiled with immunoSEQ multiplex PCR; TCRdb holds only in-frame clones, not every one. The sample has about 84,000 clones, approximately 91% seen once. The TCR sequence derives from a man in his thirties or forties in good health and CMV-seronegative. The chain couples TRBV5-1 to TRBJ1-4; 9 nucleotides line up with TRBD1. Specimen: PBMCs. CDR3 nucleotides: TGCGCCAGCAGCCTACAGGGGGCCGGGGAAAAACTGTTTTTT. Its protein product is CASSLQGAGEKLFF.